This paragraph reports one TCR beta chain. The specificity of this receptor is unknown. No quality values exist for individual bases; no much larger clone is one base distant. This entry belongs to a study of CD8 T cells in ankylosing spondylitis (dated by TCRdb to 2016 to 2017). Broadly, across the study: To find TCR variants linked to disease, the study profiled T cell receptor beta repertoires in ankylosing spondylitis patients and healthy donors. Peripheral blood was sampled, and synovial fluid was also collected from ankylosing spondylitis patients. The full study cohort comprised around 23 ankylosing spondylitis patients and approximately 100 healthy donors. Study-wide findings and limitations: Some motif variants were previously reported in synovial fluid and blood of reactive arthritis patients, suggesting common disease-initiation mechanisms. Significant enrichment of the disease-linked clones was reported in matched synovial fluid samples from ankylosing spondylitis patients. The disease-linked clones showed a CD8+ phenotype and occurred at relatively low frequencies in peripheral blood. Blood from ankylosing spondylitis patients appeared to be characterized by a TCR beta motif composed of several highly homologous amino acid variants.

The data were produced on an Illumina HiSeq 2500. Quantitative 5'-RACE with molecular barcodes was used to prepare TCR beta libraries. Turning to the authors' computational methods: A new computational method, built on a probabilistic model of VDJ rearrangement, was used to identify disease-linked TCR variants. TCRdb took the public reads, trimmed them with fastp at Q25, ran MiXCR for clone calling and kept in-frame beta chains. Entries are consolidated by CDR3 protein sequence, retaining the most common genes and DNA. TCRdb's processing, not the study's, gives the V and J calls here. The sample table lists approximately 400,000 distinct CDR3 sequences, over 15% of them with a count of one. Approximately 0.93% of the sample lies in the top ten. The CDR3 holds 14 amino acids from the cysteine to the phenylalanine. Kept here is only the CDR3 DNA, which spans 42 bases and is read in frame from base 1. CDR1 and CDR2, looked up from the germline V gene (reference sequence), are DFQATT and SNEGSKA. Cut back by 2 bases and 4 bases, the V and J ends lie 12 bases apart.

Here the chain combines TRBV20-1 and TRBJ1-5, with a weak D call of TRBD1 (5 bases match). The sequenced material came from blood, either unsorted or a sorted T cell fraction (not recorded which). This clonotype was sampled from a male donor with ankylosing spondylitis. The nucleotide sequence is TGCAGTGCTAGAAGCGGGGCAGTAAATCAGCCCCAGCATTTT. It encodes CSARSGAVNQPQHF.